The 10 T cell receptor beta chains below were found in one sample sequenced in a study of CD8 T cells in ankylosing spondylitis. TCRdb ran MiXCR on the 5' RACE reads and lists one entry per CDR3 protein. The table has hundreds of thousands of distinct CDR3 sequences, less than 25% seen once. Sequenced sample: blood, either unsorted or a sorted T cell fraction (not recorded which). Source of these receptors: a female donor with ankylosing spondylitis or in good health (not recorded which).

CDR3 in DNA: TGCGCCAGCAGCTTCTCCGGGAGTGACACCGGGGAGCTGTTTTTT. Its translation: CASSFSGSDTGELFF. V gene TRBV5-1 combines with J gene TRBJ2-2; D may be TRBD2 (6 bases). CDR1 and CDR2 (germline): SGHRS, YFSETQ. V was cut by 2 bases and J by 3 bases, with 11 bases left in between. CDR3 size: 15 residues. Based on the CDR3 plus reference TRBV5-1 and TRBJ2-2, the full variable domain is KAGVTQTPRYLIKTRGQQVTLSCSPISGHRSVSWYQQTPGQGLQFLFEYFSETQRNKGNFPGRFSGRQFSNSRSEMNVSTLELGDSALYLCASSFSGSDTGELFFGEGSRLTVL.

V and J are TRBV20-1 and TRBJ2-1; tentative D call: TRBD2 (7 bases). Germline CDR1 DFQATT, CDR2 SNEGSKA (reference sequence). The V gene lost 4 bases and the J gene lost 6 bases, with 10 bases spanning the gap. The CDR3 sequence is 12 residues long. The CDR3 here is CSATGGPNEQFF. As DNA, the CDR3 is TGCAGTGCTACCGGGGGGCCCAATGAGCAGTTCTTC.

In this sample, this clonotype turned up once. The chain joins TRBV4-2 to TRBJ2-7; 11 bases are shared with TRBD2. This CDR3 spans 16 amino acids. The germline V gene has CDR1 LGHNA and CDR2 YNFKEQ. V gave up 0 bases and J gave up 7 bases; unmatched junction bases: 8. CDR3 DNA sequence: TGTGCCAGCAGCCAAGAGGATCTAGCGGGAGGTGTAGAGCAGTACTTC. This gives the protein CASSQEDLAGGVEQYF.

The CDR3 protein is CASSLGAGVQDNEQFF. The CDR3 coding sequence is TGTGCCAGCAGCTTAGGAGCGGGAGTCCAGGACAATGAGCAGTTCTTC. V gene TRBV7-3 combines with J gene TRBJ2-1, with TRBD2 identical over 8 bases. V dropped 2 bases and J dropped 5; count of bases not matched to a gene: 8. Germline V gene data show CDR1 as SGHTA and CDR2 as FQGTGA. The length of the CDR3 is 16 residues.

The rearrangement joins TRBV7-2 to TRBJ1-2; tentatively, D is TRBD1 (5 bases). The V gene lost 0 bases and the J gene lost 3 bases, with 8 bases spanning the gap. Germline V gene lookup returns CDR1 SGHTA and CDR2 FQGNSA. This CDR3 is 14 amino acids long. The CDR3 DNA sequence: TGTGCCAGCAGCTTAGCGGGCAGGGACTATGGCTACACCTTC. As protein: CASSLAGRDYGYTF. The entire variable domain, with the rest obtained from reference TRBV7-2 and TRBJ1-2, is as follows: GAGVSQSPSNKVTEKGKDVELRCDPISGHTALYWYRQSLGQGLEFLIYFQGNSAPDKSGLPSDRFSAERTGGSVSTLTIQRTQQEDSAVYLCASSLAGRDYGYTFGSGTRLTVV.

The chain is built from TRBV20-1 and TRBJ2-1, with D tentatively TRBD2 (7 bases). The germline V gene encodes CDR1 DFQATT and CDR2 SNEGSKA (reference sequence). V was cut by 6 bases and J by 7 bases, with 16 bases left in between. This CDR3 has 13 residues. The CDR3 DNA reads TGCAGTGCCGAGGGGGGGCCCTCGAATGAGCAGTTCTTC. It yields the protein CSAEGGPSNEQFF.

The J gene is TRBJ2-3, the V gene TRBV12-3 or TRBV12-4, with a tentative D call TRBD1 (5 bases). The CDR3 extends over 15 amino acids. V lost 3 bases and J lost 2, with 12 bases in between. CDR3 coding DNA: TGTGCCAGCAGTTTTTCCGGCAGGGTCACAGATACGCAGTATTTT. Protein sequence: CASSFSGRVTDTQYF.

This clonotype was detected once. The V call is TRBV18, the J call TRBJ2-7; 7 nucleotides agree with TRBD2. Germline-derived CDR1 and CDR2 are KGHSH and LQKENI. The CDR3 is 15 amino acids. The V segment lost 3 bases and the J segment 0 bases; nucleotides outside the gene matches: 5. The CDR3 loop reads CASSPSSGASYEQYF. CDR3 in DNA: TGTGCCAGCTCACCTTCCAGCGGGGCCTCCTACGAGCAGTACTTC.

The chain employs TRBV5-1 and TRBJ2-7; D is possibly TRBD1 (6 bases). The CDR3 extends over 13 amino acids. Per germline, CDR1 SGHRS and CDR2 YFSETQ. Trimming removed 2 bases from V and 3 bases from J, with 9 bases in between. The CDR3 loop reads CASSFHRDYEQYF. The DNA of the CDR3 is TGCGCCAGCAGCTTCCACAGGGACTACGAGCAGTACTTC. The whole variable domain, filled in from reference TRBV5-1 and TRBJ2-7, reads KAGVTQTPRYLIKTRGQQVTLSCSPISGHRSVSWYQQTPGQGLQFLFEYFSETQRNKGNFPGRFSGRQFSNSRSEMNVSTLELGDSALYLCASSFHRDYEQYFGPGTRLTVT.

This clonotype was seen a handful of times. The rearrangement joins TRBV6-2 or TRBV6-3 to TRBJ2-5; unclear D gene. CDR3 length equals 12 residues. The V gene lost 8 bases and the J gene lost 2 bases, with 9 bases spanning the gap. Germline CDR1 and CDR2: MNHEY and SVGEGT. DNA of the CDR3: TGTGCCAGCGGCCAGCGACAAGAGACCCAGTACTTC. This gives the protein CASGQRQETQYF.